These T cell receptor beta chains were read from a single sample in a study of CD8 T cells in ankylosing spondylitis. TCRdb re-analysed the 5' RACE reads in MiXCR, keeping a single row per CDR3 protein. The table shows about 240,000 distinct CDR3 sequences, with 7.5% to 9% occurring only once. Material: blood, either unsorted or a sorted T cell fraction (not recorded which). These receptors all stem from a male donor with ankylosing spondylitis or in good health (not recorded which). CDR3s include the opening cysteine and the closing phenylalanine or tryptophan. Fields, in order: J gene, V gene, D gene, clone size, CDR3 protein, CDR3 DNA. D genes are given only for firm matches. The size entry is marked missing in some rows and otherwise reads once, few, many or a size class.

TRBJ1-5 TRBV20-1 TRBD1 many CSASQGGSQPQHF TGCAGTGCTAGTCAAGGGGGCTCCCAGCCCCAGCATTTT
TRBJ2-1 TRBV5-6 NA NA CASSLGPPGGRGEQFF TGTGCCAGCAGCTTGGGACCCCCCGGGGGGCGGGGTGAGCAGTTCTTC
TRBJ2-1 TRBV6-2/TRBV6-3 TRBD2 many CASSFSTSGGYNEQFF TGTGCCAGCAGTTTCTCTACTAGCGGGGGCTACAATGAGCAGTTCTTC
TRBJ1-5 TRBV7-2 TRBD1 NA CASSTGGVLPQHF TGTGCCAGCAGCACAGGGGGGGTTTTGCCCCAGCATTTT
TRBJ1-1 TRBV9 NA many CASSPEVNTEAFF TGTGCCAGCAGTCCGGAAGTGAACACTGAAGCTTTCTTT
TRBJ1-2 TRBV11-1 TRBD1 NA CASSFSGTGGLLDYGYTF TGTGCCAGCAGCTTTTCCGGGACAGGGGGCCTCCTCGACTATGGCTACACCTTC
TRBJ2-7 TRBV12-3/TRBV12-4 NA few CASSLSTLYEQYF TGTGCCAGCAGTTTAAGTACCTTGTACGAGCAGTACTTC
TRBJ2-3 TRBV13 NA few CASSTDVTTDTQYF TGTGCCAGCAGCACTGACGTCACCACAGATACGCAGTATTTT
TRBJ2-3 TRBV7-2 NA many CASSPQEKLSTDTQYF TGTGCCAGCAGCCCCCAGGAGAAACTGAGCACAGATACGCAGTATTTT
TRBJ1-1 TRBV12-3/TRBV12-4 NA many CASSLGGEAFF TGTGCCAGCAGTTTAGGTGGAGAAGCTTTCTTT
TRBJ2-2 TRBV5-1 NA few CASSLRTVNTGELFF TGCGCCAGCAGCCTAAGGACAGTGAACACCGGGGAGCTGTTTTTT
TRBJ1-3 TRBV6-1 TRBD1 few CASSATGGTGNTIYF TGTGCCAGCAGTGCCACAGGGGGCACTGGAAACACCATATATTTT
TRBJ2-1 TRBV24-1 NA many CATSRGRTSSYNEQFF TGTGCCACCAGCCGAGGCCGAACGTCCTCCTACAATGAGCAGTTCTTC
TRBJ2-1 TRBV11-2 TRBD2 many CASSRILAGAYNEQFF TGTGCCAGCAGCCGAATCCTAGCGGGAGCCTACAATGAGCAGTTCTTC
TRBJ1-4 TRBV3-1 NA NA CASSQDSEKLFF TGTGCCAGCAGCCAGGACTCGGAAAAACTGTTTTTT
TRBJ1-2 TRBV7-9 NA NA CASTQTGTYGYTF TGTGCCAGCACCCAAACGGGGACCTATGGCTACACCTTC
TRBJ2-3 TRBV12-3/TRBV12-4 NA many CASSRDAVDTQYF TGTGCCAGCAGCCGAGACGCGGTCGATACGCAGTATTTT
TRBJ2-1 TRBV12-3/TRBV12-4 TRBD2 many CASSRLAAEQFF TGTGCCAGCAGCCGACTAGCGGCTGAGCAGTTCTTC
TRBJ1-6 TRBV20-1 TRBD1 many CSARGQGHSPLHF TGCAGTGCTAGGGGACAGGGCCATTCACCCCTCCACTTT
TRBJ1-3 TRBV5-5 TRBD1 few CASSLGDSLGNTIYF TGTGCCAGCAGCTTGGGGGACAGCTTAGGAAACACCATATATTTT
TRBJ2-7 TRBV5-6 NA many CASSPVGTIGDF TGTGCCAGCAGCCCCGTTGGGACAATAGGAGACTTC
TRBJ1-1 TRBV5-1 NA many CASKGDTEAFF TGCGCCAGCAAGGGGGACACTGAAGCTTTCTTT
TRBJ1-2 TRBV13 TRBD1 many CASSLGQGLRGYTF TGTGCCAGCAGCTTGGGACAGGGGTTACGTGGCTACACCTTC
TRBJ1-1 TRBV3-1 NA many CASSQVGGTTEAFF TGTGCCAGCAGCCAAGTCGGCGGCACCACTGAAGCTTTCTTT
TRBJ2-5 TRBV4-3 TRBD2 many CASSQDAPLAEQETQYF TGCGCCAGCAGCCAAGATGCCCCCCTAGCGGAGCAAGAGACCCAGTACTTC
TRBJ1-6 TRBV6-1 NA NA CASRTHTGGTYNSPLHF TGTGCCAGCAGGACCCATACCGGGGGCACCTATAATTCACCCCTCCACTTT
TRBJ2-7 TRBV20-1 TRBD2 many CSARRLAGLDTGEQYF TGCAGTGCTAGGAGACTAGCGGGTCTTGACACGGGAGAGCAGTACTTC
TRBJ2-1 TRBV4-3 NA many CASSQVSPPLSNEQFF TGCGCCAGCAGCCAAGTCTCTCCCCCCCTAAGCAATGAGCAGTTCTTC
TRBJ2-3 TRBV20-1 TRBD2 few CSAAGTRTTDTQYF TGCAGTGCGGCCGGGACTAGGACCACAGATACGCAGTATTTT
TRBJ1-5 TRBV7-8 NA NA CASSRDTTGQPQHF TGTGCCAGCAGCCGGGACACCACTGGTCAGCCCCAGCATTTT
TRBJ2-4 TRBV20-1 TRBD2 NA CSAVLGAGGLSKNIQYF TGCAGTGCTGTACTCGGAGCGGGAGGTCTTTCTAAAAACATTCAGTACTTC
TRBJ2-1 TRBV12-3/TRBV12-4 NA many CASKETLSSYNEQFF TGTGCCAGCAAAGAGACACTTAGCTCCTACAATGAGCAGTTCTTC
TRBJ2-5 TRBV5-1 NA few CASSLVGGQETQYF TGCGCCAGCAGCTTGGTCGGGGGCCAAGAGACCCAGTACTTC
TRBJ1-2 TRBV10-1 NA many CASSEMRNYGYTF TGCGCCAGCAGTGAGATGCGAAACTATGGCTACACCTTC
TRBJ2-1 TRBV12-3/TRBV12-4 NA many CASSPSRDQNPNEQFF TGTGCCAGCAGTCCGAGCCGGGACCAAAATCCCAATGAGCAGTTCTTC
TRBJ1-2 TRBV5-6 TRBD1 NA CATGPQGDGYTF TGTGCCACCGGGCCGCAGGGGGATGGCTACACCTTC
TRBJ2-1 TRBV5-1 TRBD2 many CASSLGGGTLSLFF TGCGCCAGCAGCTTGGGGGGGGGGACCCTATCGTTGTTCTTC
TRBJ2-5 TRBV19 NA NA CASGVGSETQYF TGTGCCAGTGGAGTAGGGTCGGAGACCCAGTACTTC
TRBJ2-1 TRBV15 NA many CATSRSGRVDNEQFF TGTGCCACCAGCAGGTCCGGCAGGGTCGACAATGAGCAGTTCTTC
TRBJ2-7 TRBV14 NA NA CASSQVGFEQYF TGTGCCAGCAGCCAAGTAGGGTTCGAGCAGTACTTC
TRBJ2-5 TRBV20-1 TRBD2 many CSADPTSGGPRTQYF TGCAGTGCTGACCCTACTAGCGGGGGTCCGAGGACCCAGTACTTC
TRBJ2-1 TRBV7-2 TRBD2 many CASSSGTTQFF TGTGCCAGCAGCTCCGGGACTACACAGTTCTTC
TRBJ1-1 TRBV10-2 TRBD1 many CASSVTGEGTEAFF TGCGCCAGCAGTGTCACAGGGGAGGGAACTGAAGCTTTCTTT
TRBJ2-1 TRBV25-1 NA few CASSLPNHDEQFF TGTGCCAGCAGTTTACCCAATCACGATGAGCAGTTCTTC
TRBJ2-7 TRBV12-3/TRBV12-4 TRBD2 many CASSITSGASYEQYF TGTGCCAGCAGTATAACTAGCGGAGCTTCCTACGAGCAGTACTTC
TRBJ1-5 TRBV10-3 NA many CAISDSPNQPQHF TGTGCCATCAGTGACAGCCCAAATCAGCCCCAGCATTTT